The 27 T cell receptor beta chains given below trace back to one sample, sequenced in a study of blood T cells in healthy people across ages. The authors ran a second PCR of about 6 to 11 cycles using a sample-barcoded 5' primer and a J-beta primer mix. TCRdb analysed the 5' RACE reads with MiXCR anew, one entry per CDR3 protein. This sample has about 1.5 million distinct CDR3 sequences, with under 55% found just once. Specimen: blood. Every receptor here comes from a woman in her late teens or twenties in good health.

The chain links TRBV20-1 to TRBJ2-1; D is unresolved. With 2 bases removed from V and 0 bases from J, the gap between germline ends came to 8 bases. The CDR3 has 14 residues. Germline loops: CDR1 DFQATT, CDR2 SNEGSKA (reference sequence). CDR3 amino acids: CSARYPSSYNEQFF. Written as DNA, the CDR3 is TGCAGTGCTAGATACCCTAGCTCCTACAATGAGCAGTTCTTC.

The CDR3 spells CSARGRQGTPYEQYF. CDR3 in DNA: TGCAGTGCTAGAGGAAGACAGGGGACCCCCTACGAGCAGTACTTC. The chain links TRBV20-1 to TRBJ2-7; 8 bases agree with TRBD1. The CDR3 contains 15 residues. Germline CDR1 reads DFQATT; CDR2 reads SNEGSKA (reference sequence). Trimming at V came to 1 base and at J to 2 bases, leaving 7 bases not matched to a gene.

This clonotype was detected ten times or more. This chain uses TRBV29-1 with TRBJ1-2, with 7 bases lining up with TRBD1. V was clipped by 7 bases and J by 5 bases; unmatched bases: 7. This CDR3 is 12 amino acids long. Germline CDR1 and CDR2: SQVTM and ANQGSEA. The CDR3, as DNA: TGCAGCGCCGCCCGGGACAGTTATGGCTACACCTTC. Translating gives CSAARDSYGYTF.

In its sample, this clonotype was seen a few times. This chain uses TRBV5-1 with TRBJ2-4; D possibly corresponds to TRBD2 (5 bases). The CDR3 sequence is 15 residues long. V shed 4 bases and J shed 5 bases, with 16 bases lying between them. The V gene's germline CDR1 is SGHRS and CDR2 YFSETQ. The CDR3 loop reads CASSRTPGSENIQYF. CDR3 nucleotides: TGCGCCAGCAGCCGTACCCCGGGGTCCGAAAACATTCAGTACTTC.

This clonotype has a handful of counts. The chain combines TRBV4-3 with TRBJ2-3, with 10 nucleotides matching TRBD2. CDR3 length: 19 amino acids. Looked up from germline, CDR1 is LGHNA and CDR2 is YSLEER. Trimming removed 0 bases from V and 0 bases from J; junction bases left unmatched: 9. The CDR3 sequence is CASSQETKLAGKSTDTQYF. The CDR3 region has the DNA TGCGCCAGCAGCCAAGAGACGAAACTAGCGGGGAAAAGCACAGATACGCAGTATTTT.

The chain uses TRBV12-3 or TRBV12-4 and TRBJ1-2, with a tentative D call TRBD1 (6 bases). Trimming took off 0 bases at V and 12 bases at J, with 11 bases between the two ends. The CDR3 length is 12 residues. CDR3 region: CASSLAGHWNTF. CDR3 DNA sequence: TGTGCCAGCAGTTTAGCGGGACACTGGAACACCTTC.

This clonotype was seen just once. The junction differs from germline at one of its ends, possibly a read error. V is TRBV20-1 and J is TRBJ2-1; D is ambiguous. This CDR3 has 14 residues. The germline V gene encodes CDR1 DFQATT and CDR2 SNEGSKA (reference sequence). CDR3 region: CSAREPSSDNEQFF. CDR3 coding DNA: TGCAGTGCTAGAGAACCGAGCTCCGACAATGAGCAGTTCTTC.

V usage is TRBV7-9 and J usage is TRBJ2-7; TRBD2 might be the D (6 bases). V was clipped by 1 base and J by 2 bases, with 18 bases between them. Germline V gene sequence: CDR1 SEHNR, CDR2 FQNEAQ (reference sequence). The CDR3 sequence is 17 residues long. The CDR3 nucleotides are TGTGCCAGCAGCTTAGAGAGGCCGCGGGACCTCGCCTACGAGCAGTACTTC. Translating it yields CASSLERPRDLAYEQYF.

Turning to this clonotype: Compared with germline, one end of the junction differs, possibly owing to a read error. This chain connects TRBV29-1 to TRBJ2-7; unclear D gene. The germline gives CDR1 SQVTM, CDR2 ANQGSEA. The length of the CDR3 is 12 residues. Here the CDR3 reads CSVERSSYEQYF. In DNA, the CDR3 is TGCAGCGTTGAAAGGAGCTCCTACGAGCAGTACTTT.

The rearrangement links TRBV20-1 to TRBJ2-1; weak D call: TRBD2 (5 bases). The germline gives CDR1 DFQATT, CDR2 SNEGSKA (reference sequence). Trimming pared 2 bases from V and 2 bases from J, leaving 10 bases between. The CDR3 spans 14 residues. The CDR3 bases are TGCAGTGCTAGAAGCCGGGGTGCCTACAATGAGCAGTTCTTC. It yields the protein CSARSRGAYNEQFF.

The chain joins TRBV20-1 to TRBJ2-3; 8 nucleotides agree with TRBD2. There are 17 residues in the CDR3. The ends lost 0 bases at V and 2 bases at J; junction bases unmatched: 10. The germline V gene has CDR1 DFQATT and CDR2 SNEGSKA (reference sequence). The CDR3 DNA reads TGCAGTGCTAGAGACGTAAGCGGGAGCCGCTACACAGATACGCAGTATTTT. This sequence encodes CSARDVSGSRYTDTQYF.

This clonotype has only a few counts. V usage is TRBV4-1 and J usage is TRBJ2-7, with 9 positions matching TRBD1. Trimming at V came to 3 bases and at J to 7 bases, leaving 13 bases not matched to a gene. The CDR3 has 16 amino acids. CDR1 and CDR2 from the germline V gene are MGHRA and YSYEKL. CDR3 in amino acids: CASSQSGTGIFNEQYF. In DNA form, the CDR3 reads TGCGCCAGCAGCCAGTCCGGGACAGGGATCTTCAATGAGCAGTACTTC.

V usage is TRBV7-9 and J usage is TRBJ2-2; maybe TRBD1 (6 bases). The CDR3 spans 18 residues. In germline, CDR1 is SEHNR, CDR2 FQNEAQ (reference sequence). Trimming took 3 bases from V and 3 from J, leaving 20 bases between them. This chain's CDR3 is CASSFVQGVVTDTGELFF. The CDR3 bases are TGTGCCAGCAGCTTTGTACAGGGTGTAGTTACGGACACCGGGGAGCTGTTTTTT. The variable domain in full, completed from reference TRBV7-9 and TRBJ2-2, reads DTGVSQNPRHKITKRGQNVTFRCDPISEHNRLYWYRQTLGQGPEFLTYFQNEAQLEKSRLLSDRFSAERPKGSFSTLEIQRTEQGDSAMYLCASSFVQGVVTDTGELFFGEGSRLTVL.

This chain uses TRBV4-3 with TRBJ2-1; a possible D gene is TRBD1 (6 bases). V lost 3 bases and J 3 bases, leaving 12 bases between the germline ends. This CDR3 is 15 amino acids long. The germline V gene encodes CDR1 LGHNA and CDR2 YSLEER. CDR3 sequence (DNA): TGCGCCAGCAGCCAGTCAGGGGTGGTCTACAATGAGCAGTTCTTC. Its translation is CASSQSGVVYNEQFF.

Comments on this clonotype: This may arise from a read error, as a much more abundant clone is one base away. Here the CDR3 reads CASSSGTGRYNEQYF. DNA of the CDR3: TGTGCCAGCAGCTCAGGGACAGGTCGTTACAATGAGCAGTACTTC. The gene calls are TRBV7-2 and TRBJ2-1, with TRBD1 matching 8 bases. The J call is in doubt because the DNA end fits TRBJ2-7 better. The CDR3 runs to 15 residues. Germline CDR1 SGHTA, CDR2 FQGNSA.

The V and J genes are TRBV6-5 and TRBJ2-1, with D maybe TRBD1 (6 bases). The CDR3 extends over 17 amino acids. CDR1 is MNHEY and CDR2 is SVGAGI in the germline V gene. Trimming took 2 bases from V and 9 from J, leaving 23 bases between them. Here the CDR3 reads CASSYPSGRQLRGEQFF. For the CDR3, the DNA is TGTGCCAGCAGTTACCCAAGTGGTCGACAGCTCAGGGGTGAGCAGTTCTTC.

The chain has TRBV9 and TRBJ2-5, with TRBD2 matching over 13 bases. This CDR3 contains 16 residues. Per germline, CDR1 SGDLS and CDR2 YYNGEE. The trim removed 3 bases at V and 2 bases at J, leaving 4 bases unmatched. The CDR3 region is CASSARLAGGQETQYF. CDR3 bases: TGTGCCAGCAGCGCCCGACTAGCGGGGGGACAAGAGACCCAGTACTTC.

The chain couples TRBV4-3 to TRBJ2-7; no clear D. Germline V gene data show CDR1 as LGHNA and CDR2 as YSLEER. This CDR3 is built from 13 residues. The V end was cut by 4 bases, the J end by 3 bases, with 10 bases between. The CDR3 nucleotides read TGCGCCAGCAGCCCGAACCCGGGCTACGAGCAGTACTTC. Its protein product is CASSPNPGYEQYF.

Only a few counts were recorded for this clonotype. V is TRBV4-1 and J is TRBJ2-5; 7 bases agree with TRBD2. Germline values: CDR1 MGHRA, CDR2 YSYEKL. The V and J ends lost 1 base and 2 bases, in that order; junction bases with no gene match: 4. This CDR3 contains 15 residues. CDR3 nucleotides: TGCGCCAGCAGCCAAGTGAGGGACTATCAAGAGACCCAGTACTTC. Translation: CASSQVRDYQETQYF.

The CDR3 bases are TGTGCCAGCAGTTTTGTTGCAGGGGCATCCTACGAGCAGTTCTTC. This codes for CASSFVAGASYEQFF. The rearrangement joins TRBV12-3 or TRBV12-4 to TRBJ2-1; D is possibly TRBD1 (6 bases). The CDR3 contains 15 residues. Trimming took 3 bases from V and 10 from J, leaving 19 bases between them.

The chain joins TRBV20-1 to TRBJ2-3; the D gene is possibly TRBD2 (6 bases). V lost 6 bases and J 1 base, leaving 17 bases between the germline ends. The germline CDR1 and CDR2 sequences are DFQATT and SNEGSKA (reference sequence). This CDR3 has 15 residues. The CDR3 DNA sequence: TGCAGTGCGTACCTCCCGCGGGGAGGCACAGATACGCAGTATTTT. Encoded protein: CSAYLPRGGTDTQYF.

This clonotype has a handful of counts. The V and J genes are TRBV28 and TRBJ2-7; TRBD2 is a possible D gene (6 bases). The germline V and J ends were trimmed by 1 base and 0 bases, with 13 bases remaining between them. This CDR3 is 16 amino acids long. Germline V gene data show CDR1 as MDHEN and CDR2 as SYDVKM. The CDR3 region has the DNA TGTGCCAGCAGTTTATTCGGGGGAGCCCTCTCCTACGAGCAGTACTTC. Protein: CASSLFGGALSYEQYF.

V and J are TRBV5-1 and TRBJ2-7; D is unclear. This CDR3 contains 15 residues. The ends were cut back, 4 bases at V and 2 bases at J, with 16 bases in the middle. Looked up from germline, CDR1 is SGHRS and CDR2 is YFSETQ. CDR3 in amino acids: CASSLEEALTYEQYF. The CDR3 DNA reads TGCGCCAGCAGCCTGGAAGAAGCTCTTACCTACGAGCAGTACTTC.

The gene calls are TRBV7-2 and TRBJ1-2; 7 bases are a match to TRBD1. This CDR3 is built from 13 residues. Trimming cost V 5 bases and J 8 bases; bases outside gene matches: 8. Germline-derived CDR1 and CDR2 are SGHTA and FQGNSA. CDR3 residues: CASSRSGGRGYTF. The CDR3, as DNA: TGTGCCAGCAGCCGATCAGGGGGTAGGGGCTACACCTTC. Supplemented by reference TRBV7-2 and TRBJ1-2, the full variable domain reads GAGVSQSPSNKVTEKGKDVELRCDPISGHTALYWYRQSLGQGLEFLIYFQGNSAPDKSGLPSDRFSAERTGGSVSTLTIQRTQQEDSAVYLCASSRSGGRGYTFGSGTRLTVV.

This chain uses TRBV25-1 with TRBJ1-6; no clear D gene. Between the trimmed V and J ends, which lost 7 bases and 0 bases, there was a span of 1 base. Germline V gene lookup returns CDR1 MGHDK and CDR2 SYGVNS. The CDR3 covers 12 residues. The CDR3 is CASNSYNSPLHF. CDR3 DNA: TGTGCCAGCAACTCCTATAATTCACCCCTCCACTTT.

The chain uses TRBV28 and TRBJ2-1; 8 bases are a match to TRBD1. This CDR3 is 19 amino acids long. The trim removed 4 bases at V and 3 bases at J, leaving 17 bases unmatched. In germline, CDR1 is MDHEN, CDR2 SYDVKM. The CDR3 sequence is CASSSWTGPRIFFYNEQFF. For the CDR3, the DNA is TGTGCCAGCAGTTCCTGGACAGGGCCACGAATTTTCTTCTACAATGAGCAGTTCTTC.

The chain joins TRBV20-1 to TRBJ2-1, with TRBD2 matching over 7 bases. Germline V lookup: CDR1 DFQATT, CDR2 SNEGSKA (reference sequence). The trim removed 6 bases at V and 10 bases at J, leaving 15 bases unmatched. The CDR3 is 14 amino acids. The CDR3 sequence is CSADGAGVPYEQFF. CDR3 in DNA: TGCAGTGCGGACGGCGCGGGGGTACCCTACGAGCAGTTCTTC.